The clone carrying this TCR beta chain was recorded a few times. MiXCR, applied by TCRdb to the RT-PCR reads, yields one record per CDR3 protein. Here the sample spans roughly 620,000 distinct CDR3 sequences, about 10% being singletons. These data are taken from a study of response to subunit inactivated influenza vaccine. V was cut by 5 bases and J by 5 bases, with 19 bases left in between. The CDR3 spans 16 residues. CDR1 MDHEN and CDR2 SYDVKM come from the germline V gene. This sample was also put to use in a study of T cells expressing NK-cell markers. That report notes: Generation of TCR beta cDNA was performed by 5'RACE template switching incorporating UMIs. Seven sequenced donors out of eight were HCMV-seropositive, one seronegative. Several experiments added an anti-gamma-delta TCR antibody to sort only alpha-beta TCR T cells. Dominant NKG2C+ clonotypes made up roughly 1.0-7.5% of CD8+ T cells in 5 or 6 donors. Expanded clones of NKG2C+ T cells had an unclear HCMV specificity.

J is TRBJ2-1 and V is TRBV28; D may correspond to TRBD1 or TRBD2 (7 bases each). The origin of this receptor is a man in his fifties or sixties who received an inactivated influenza vaccine. This specimen consisted of PBMCs from blood, obtained on the day of vaccination. The CDR3 is CASSASGLGGHNEQFF. CDR3 DNA sequence: TGTGCCAGCAGTGCGTCCGGACTAGGGGGCCACAATGAGCAGTTCTTC.